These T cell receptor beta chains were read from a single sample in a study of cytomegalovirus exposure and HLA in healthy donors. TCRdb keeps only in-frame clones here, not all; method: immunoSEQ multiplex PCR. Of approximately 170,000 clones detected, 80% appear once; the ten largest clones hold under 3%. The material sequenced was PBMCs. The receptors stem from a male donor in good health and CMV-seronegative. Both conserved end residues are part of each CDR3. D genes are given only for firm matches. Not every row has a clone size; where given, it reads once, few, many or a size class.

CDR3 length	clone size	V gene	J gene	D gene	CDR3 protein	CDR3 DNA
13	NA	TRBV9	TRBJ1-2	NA	CASSVDEGYGYTF	TGTGCCAGCAGCGTAGACGAGGGTTATGGCTACACCTTC
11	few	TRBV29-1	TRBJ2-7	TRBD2	CSVGRDYEQYF	TGCAGCGTGGGGAGGGACTACGAGCAGTACTTC
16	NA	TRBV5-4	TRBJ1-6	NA	CASSRDRPTYNSPLHF	TGTGCCAGCAGCCGTGACAGGCCCACCTATAATTCACCCCTCCACTTT
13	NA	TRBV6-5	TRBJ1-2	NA	CASSLRQDYGYTF	TGTGCCAGCAGTTTAAGACAGGACTATGGCTACACCTTC
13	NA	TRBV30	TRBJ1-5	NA	CAWSGQGNQPQHF	TGTGCCTGGAGTGGGCAGGGAAATCAGCCCCAGCATTTT
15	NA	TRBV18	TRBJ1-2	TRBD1	CASSSDRAINYGYTF	TGTGCCAGCTCATCCGACAGGGCTATTAACTATGGCTACACCTTC
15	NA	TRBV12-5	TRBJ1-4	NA	CASGPGRAVNEKLFF	TGTGCTAGTGGTCCCGGGAGGGCGGTTAATGAAAAACTGTTTTTT
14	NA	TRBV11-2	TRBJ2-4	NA	CASSYTGAKNIQYF	TGTGCCAGCAGCTACACAGGGGCCAAAAACATTCAGTACTTC
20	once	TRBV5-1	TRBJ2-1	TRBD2	CASSSSGTSGGQSSYNEQFF	TGCGCCAGCAGCTCATCCGGGACTAGCGGGGGGCAGAGCTCCTACAATGAGCAGTTCTTC
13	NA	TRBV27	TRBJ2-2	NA	CASRNTNTGELFF	TGTGCCAGCAGAAATACGAACACCGGGGAGCTGTTTTTT
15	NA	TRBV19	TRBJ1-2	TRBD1	CASSTPGGPNYGYTF	TGTGCCAGTAGTACACCAGGGGGCCCTAACTATGGCTACACCTTC
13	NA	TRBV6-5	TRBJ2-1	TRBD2	CASSWDYEGEQFF	TGTGCCAGCAGCTGGGACTACGAGGGCGAGCAGTTCTTC
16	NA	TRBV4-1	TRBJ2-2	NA	CASSQVLAVRTGELFF	TGCGCTAGCAGCCAAGTGTTGGCAGTCAGGACCGGGGAGCTGTTTTTT
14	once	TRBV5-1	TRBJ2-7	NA	CASSLVAARYEQYF	TGCGCCAGCAGCTTGGTTGCGGCTCGATACGAGCAGTACTTC
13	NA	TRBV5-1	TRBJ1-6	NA	CATQAGENSPLHF	TGCGCCACCCAGGCGGGGGAAAATTCACCCCTCCACTTT
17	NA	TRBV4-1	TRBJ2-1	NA	CASSQVIPKSSYNEQFF	TGCGCCAGCAGCCAAGTAATACCTAAGAGCTCCTACAATGAGCAGTTCTTC
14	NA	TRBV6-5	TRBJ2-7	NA	CASARQGLTYEQYF	TGTGCCAGCGCTAGGCAGGGACTTACCTACGAGCAGTACTTC
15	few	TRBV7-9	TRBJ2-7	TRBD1	CASSLGGQGAYEQYF	TGTGCCAGCAGCTTAGGGGGACAGGGGGCCTACGAGCAGTACTTC
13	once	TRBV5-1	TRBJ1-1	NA	CASSLVGATEAFF	TGCGCCAGCAGCTTGGTAGGGGCCACTGAAGCTTTCTTT
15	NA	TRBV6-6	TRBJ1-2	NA	CASLQGRATIISYTF	TGTGCCAGCCTGCAGGGGCGGGCTACCATCATCAGCTACACCTTC
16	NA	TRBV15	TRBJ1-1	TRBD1	CATSRDRTGGSTEAFF	TGTGCCACCAGCAGAGATCGGACAGGGGGCTCTACTGAAGCTTTCTTT
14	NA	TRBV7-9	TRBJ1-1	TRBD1	CASRGAGGNTEAFF	TGTGCCAGCAGGGGGGCAGGGGGGAACACTGAAGCTTTCTTT
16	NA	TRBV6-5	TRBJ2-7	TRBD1	CASSFYARDSPYEQYF	TGTGCCAGCAGTTTTTACGCCCGGGACAGCCCCTACGAGCAGTACTTC
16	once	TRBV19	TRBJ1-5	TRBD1	CASSIKGTGVNQPQHF	TGTGCCAGTAGTATAAAAGGGACAGGGGTTAATCAGCCCCAGCATTTT
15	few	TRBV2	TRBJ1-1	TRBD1	CASRDREILNTEAFF	TGTGCCAGCAGAGACAGGGAGATATTGAACACTGAAGCTTTCTTT
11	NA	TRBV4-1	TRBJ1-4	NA	CASSHYRGLFF	TGCGCCAGCAGCCACTACCGAGGACTGTTTTTT
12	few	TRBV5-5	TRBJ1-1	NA	CASSFEGSEAFF	TGTGCCAGCAGCTTTGAGGGTTCTGAAGCTTTCTTT
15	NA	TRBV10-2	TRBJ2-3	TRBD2	CASSESTSDTDTQYF	TGCGCCAGCAGTGAGTCGACTAGCGACACAGATACGCAGTATTTT
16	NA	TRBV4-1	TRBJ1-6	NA	CASSQDPGEFNSPLHF	TGCGCCAGCAGCCAAGACCCGGGGGAGTTTAATTCACCCCTCCACTTT
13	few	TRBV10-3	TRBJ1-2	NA	CAISEGHPEGYTF	TGTGCCATCAGTGAGGGACATCCGGAGGGCTACACCTTC
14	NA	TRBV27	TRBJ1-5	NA	CASSLGGTNQPQHF	TGTGCCAGCAGTCTCGGAGGTACCAATCAGCCCCAGCATTTT
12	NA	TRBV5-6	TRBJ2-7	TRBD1	CASSLNRGEQYF	TGTGCCAGCAGCTTGAACAGGGGCGAGCAGTACTTC
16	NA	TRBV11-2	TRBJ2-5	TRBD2	CASHLRTSAYQETQYF	TGTGCCAGCCACCTCCGGACTAGCGCATACCAAGAGACCCAGTACTTC
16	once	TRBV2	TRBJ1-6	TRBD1	CASSTRGTGDNSPLHF	TGTGCCAGCAGCACCAGAGGGACAGGGGATAATTCACCCCTCCACTTT
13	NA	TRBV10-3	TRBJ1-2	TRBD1	CAISSGGDYGYTF	TGTGCCATCAGTTCAGGGGGCGACTATGGCTACACCTTC
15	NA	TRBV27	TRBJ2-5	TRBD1	CASSFMPGGFETQYF	TGTGCCAGCAGTTTTATGCCAGGGGGCTTCGAGACCCAGTACTTC
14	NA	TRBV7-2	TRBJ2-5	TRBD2	CASTRTSGGAGQYF	TGTGCCAGCACCCGGACTAGCGGGGGGGCGGGGCAGTACTTC
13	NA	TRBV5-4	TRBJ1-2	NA	CASSFRGDYGYTF	TGTGCCAGCAGCTTCAGGGGAGACTATGGCTACACCTTC
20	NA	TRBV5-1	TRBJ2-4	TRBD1	CASSLQPGQGDAIAKNIQYF	TGCGCCAGCAGCCTCCAACCGGGACAGGGGGACGCTATAGCCAAAAACATTCAGTACTTC
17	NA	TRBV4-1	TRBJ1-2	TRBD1	CASSQDTGTGNNYGYTF	TGCGCCAGCAGCCAAGATACAGGGACAGGTAACAACTATGGCTACACCTTC
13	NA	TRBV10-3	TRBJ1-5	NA	CAISANSNQPQHF	TGTGCCATCAGTGCCAATAGCAATCAGCCCCAGCATTTT
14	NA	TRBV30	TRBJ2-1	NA	CAWSGGPSYNEQFF	TGTGCCTGGAGTGGGGGGCCCTCCTACAATGAGCAGTTCTTC
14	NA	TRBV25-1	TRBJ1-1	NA	CASSEWLRGTEAFF	TGTGCCAGCAGTGAGTGGTTACGGGGCACTGAAGCTTTCTTT
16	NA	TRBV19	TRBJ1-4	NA	CASSTGAAWTNEKLFF	TGTGCCAGTAGTACAGGGGCGGCCTGGACTAATGAAAAACTGTTTTTT
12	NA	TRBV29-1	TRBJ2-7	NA	CSVDGSSYEQYF	TGCAGCGTTGATGGGAGCTCCTACGAGCAGTACTTC
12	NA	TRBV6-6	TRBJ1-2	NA	CASSYRDYGYTF	TGTGCCAGCAGTTACCGGGACTATGGCTACACCTTC
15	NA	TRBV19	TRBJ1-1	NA	CASSSRGRVNTEAFF	TGTGCCAGTAGTTCCCGAGGGCGGGTGAACACTGAAGCTTTCTTT
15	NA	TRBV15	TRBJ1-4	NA	CATSGRDLRHEKLFF	TGTGCCACCAGCGGGCGGGACCTCCGACATGAAAAACTGTTTTTT
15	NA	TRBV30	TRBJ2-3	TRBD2	CTGSRTGSGGYTQYF	TGTACCGGGTCCCGGACTGGAAGCGGGGGTTATACGCAGTATTTT
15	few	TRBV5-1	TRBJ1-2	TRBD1	CASSKTRTGNYGYTF	TGCGCCAGCAGCAAGACCCGGACAGGGAACTATGGCTACACCTTC
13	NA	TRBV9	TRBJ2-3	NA	CASSVVVEDTQYF	TGTGCCAGCAGCGTAGTGGTGGAGGATACGCAGTATTTT
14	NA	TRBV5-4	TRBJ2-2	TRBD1	CASSARGQSGELFF	TGTGCCAGCAGCGCCAGGGGGCAATCCGGGGAGCTGTTTTTT
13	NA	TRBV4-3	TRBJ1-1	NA	CASSLGAYTEAFF	TGCGCCAGCAGCCTAGGAGCATACACTGAAGCTTTCTTT
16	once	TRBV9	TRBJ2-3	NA	CASSVSAGLRTDTQYF	TGTGCCAGCAGCGTATCGGCGGGGCTACGCACAGATACGCAGTATTTT
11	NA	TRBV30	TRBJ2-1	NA	CAWSRRGAQFF	TGTGCCTGGAGCAGACGGGGGGCTCAGTTCTTC
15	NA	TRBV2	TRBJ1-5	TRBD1	CASSGSRGINQPQHF	TGTGCCAGCAGTGGGTCCAGGGGGATCAATCAGCCCCAGCATTTT
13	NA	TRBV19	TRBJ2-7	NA	CASSEGTSYEQYF	TGTGCCAGTTCGGAAGGGACTTCCTACGAGCAGTACTTC
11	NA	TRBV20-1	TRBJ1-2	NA	CTGWGNYGYTF	TGCACGGGGTGGGGAAACTATGGCTACACCTTC